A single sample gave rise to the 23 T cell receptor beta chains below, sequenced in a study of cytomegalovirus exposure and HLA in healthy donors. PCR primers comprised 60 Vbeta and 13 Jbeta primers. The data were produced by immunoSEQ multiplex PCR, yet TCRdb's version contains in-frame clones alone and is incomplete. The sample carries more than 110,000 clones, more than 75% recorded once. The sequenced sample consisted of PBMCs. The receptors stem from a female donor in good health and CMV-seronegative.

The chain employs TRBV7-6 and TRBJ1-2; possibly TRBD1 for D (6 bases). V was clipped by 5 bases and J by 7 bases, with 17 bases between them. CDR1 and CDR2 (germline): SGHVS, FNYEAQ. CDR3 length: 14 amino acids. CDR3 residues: CASSPLGGPLGYTF. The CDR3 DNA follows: TGTGCCAGCAGCCCGTTAGGGGGTCCTCTTGGCTACACCTTC.

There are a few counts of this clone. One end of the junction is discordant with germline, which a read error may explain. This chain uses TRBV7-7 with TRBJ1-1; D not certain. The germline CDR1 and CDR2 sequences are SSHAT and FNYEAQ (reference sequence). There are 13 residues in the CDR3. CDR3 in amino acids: CASTPRQNTEAFF. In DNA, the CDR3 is TGTGCTAGCACCCCGAGGCAGAACACTGAAGCTTTCTTT.

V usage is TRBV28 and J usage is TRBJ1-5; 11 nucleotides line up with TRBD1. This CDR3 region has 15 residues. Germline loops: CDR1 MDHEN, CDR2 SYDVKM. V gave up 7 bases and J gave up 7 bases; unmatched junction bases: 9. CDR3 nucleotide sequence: TGTGCCAGCACCACCGGGACAGGGGGTTTCCAGCCCCAGCATTTT. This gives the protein CASTTGTGGFQPQHF.

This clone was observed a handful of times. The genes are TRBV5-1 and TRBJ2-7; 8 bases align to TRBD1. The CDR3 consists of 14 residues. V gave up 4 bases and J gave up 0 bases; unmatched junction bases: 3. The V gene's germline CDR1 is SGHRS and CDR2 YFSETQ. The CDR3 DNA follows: TGCGCCAGCAGCCCGACAGGGGTCTCCTACGAGCAGTACTTC. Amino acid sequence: CASSPTGVSYEQYF.

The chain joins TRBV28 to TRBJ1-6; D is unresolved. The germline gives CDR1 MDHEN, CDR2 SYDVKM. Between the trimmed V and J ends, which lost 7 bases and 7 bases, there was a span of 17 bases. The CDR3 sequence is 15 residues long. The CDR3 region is CASKRFGVKNSPLHF. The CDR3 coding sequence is TGTGCCAGCAAAAGGTTCGGGGTAAAGAATTCACCCCTCCACTTT.

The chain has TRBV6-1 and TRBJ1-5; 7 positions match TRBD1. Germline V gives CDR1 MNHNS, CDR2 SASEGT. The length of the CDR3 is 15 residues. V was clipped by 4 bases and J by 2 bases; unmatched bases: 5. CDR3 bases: TGTGCCAGCAGTGTTACAGGGGCTGGCAATCAGCCCCAGCATTTT. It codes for CASSVTGAGNQPQHF.

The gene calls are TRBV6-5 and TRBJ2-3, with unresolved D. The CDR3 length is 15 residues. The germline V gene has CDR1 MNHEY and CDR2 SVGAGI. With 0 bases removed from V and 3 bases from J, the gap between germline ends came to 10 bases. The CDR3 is CASSYSLLVTDTQYF. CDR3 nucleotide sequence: TGTGCCAGCAGTTACTCACTGTTAGTAACAGATACGCAGTATTTT.

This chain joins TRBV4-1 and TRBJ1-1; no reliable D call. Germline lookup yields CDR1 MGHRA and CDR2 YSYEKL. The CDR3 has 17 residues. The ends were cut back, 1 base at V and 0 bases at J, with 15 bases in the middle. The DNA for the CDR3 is TGCGCCAGCAGCCAAGTTGGAGGAGCAAGCATGAACACTGAAGCTTTCTTT. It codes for CASSQVGGASMNTEAFF.

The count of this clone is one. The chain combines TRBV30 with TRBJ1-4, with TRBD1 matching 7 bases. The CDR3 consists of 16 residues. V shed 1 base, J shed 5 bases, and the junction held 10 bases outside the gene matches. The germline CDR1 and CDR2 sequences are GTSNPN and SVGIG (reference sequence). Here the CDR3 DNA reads TGTGCCTGGAGTGCGGCAGACAGGGCCCTAAATGAAAAACTGTTTTTT. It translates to CAWSAADRALNEKLFF.

As DNA, the CDR3 is TGTGCCAGCAGTTCGCGGGCCACAGAAGCTTTCTTT. Translation gives CASSSRATEAFF. This sequence joins TRBV6-6 and TRBJ1-1; D is ambiguous. The CDR3 loop spans 12 amino acids. With 4 bases removed from V and 8 bases from J, the gap between germline ends came to 11 bases. Per the germline V gene, CDR1 is MNHNY and CDR2 is SVGAGI (reference sequence).

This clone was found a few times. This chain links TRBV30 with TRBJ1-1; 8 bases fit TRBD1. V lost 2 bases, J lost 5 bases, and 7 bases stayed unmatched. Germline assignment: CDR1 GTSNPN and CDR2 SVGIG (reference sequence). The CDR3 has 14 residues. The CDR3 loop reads CAWSQDRGRTEAFF. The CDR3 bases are TGTGCCTGGAGTCAAGACAGGGGTCGGACTGAAGCTTTCTTT.

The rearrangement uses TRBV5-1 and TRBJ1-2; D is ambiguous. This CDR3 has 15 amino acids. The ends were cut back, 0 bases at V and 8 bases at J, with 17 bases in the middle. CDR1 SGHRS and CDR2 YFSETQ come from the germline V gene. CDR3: CASSLAPGVHGGYTF. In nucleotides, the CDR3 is TGCGCCAGCAGCTTGGCCCCCGGGGTCCACGGAGGCTACACCTTC.

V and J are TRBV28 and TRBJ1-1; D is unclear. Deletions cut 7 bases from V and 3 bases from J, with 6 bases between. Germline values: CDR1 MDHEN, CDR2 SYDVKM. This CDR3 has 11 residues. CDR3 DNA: TGTGCCAGCATGGAGTACACTGAAGCTTTCTTT. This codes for CASMEYTEAFF. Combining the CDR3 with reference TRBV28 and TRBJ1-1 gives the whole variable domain DVKVTQSSRYLVKRTGEKVFLECVQDMDHENMFWYRQDPGLGLRLIYFSYDVKMKEKGDIPEGYSVSREKKERFSLILESASTNQTSMYLCASMEYTEAFFGQGTRLTVV.

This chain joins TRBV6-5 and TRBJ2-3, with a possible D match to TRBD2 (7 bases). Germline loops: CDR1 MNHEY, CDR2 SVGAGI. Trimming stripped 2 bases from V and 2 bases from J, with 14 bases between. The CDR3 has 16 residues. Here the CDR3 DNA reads TGTGCCAGCAGTTACGGTGCGGGGGCTGCCACAGATACGCAGTATTTT. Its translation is CASSYGAGAATDTQYF.

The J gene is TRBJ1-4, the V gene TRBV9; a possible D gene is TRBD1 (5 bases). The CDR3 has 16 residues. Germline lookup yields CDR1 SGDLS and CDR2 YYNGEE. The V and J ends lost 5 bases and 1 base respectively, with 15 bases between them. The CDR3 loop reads CASSAWGLQTNEKLFF. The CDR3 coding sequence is TGTGCCAGCAGTGCTTGGGGACTCCAAACTAATGAAAAACTGTTTTTT.

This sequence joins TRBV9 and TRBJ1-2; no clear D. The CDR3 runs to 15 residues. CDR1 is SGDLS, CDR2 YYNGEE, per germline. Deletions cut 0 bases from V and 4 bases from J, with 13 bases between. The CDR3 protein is CASSVVTAASYGYTF. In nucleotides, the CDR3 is TGTGCCAGCAGCGTAGTAACAGCCGCGAGCTATGGCTACACCTTC.

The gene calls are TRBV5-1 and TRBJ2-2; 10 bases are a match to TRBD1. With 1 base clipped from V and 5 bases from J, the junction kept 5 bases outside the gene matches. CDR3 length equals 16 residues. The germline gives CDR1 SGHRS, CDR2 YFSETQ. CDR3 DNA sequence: TGCGCCAGCAGCTTGCCCGGGACAGGGGCGACCGGGGAGCTGTTTTTT. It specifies CASSLPGTGATGELFF. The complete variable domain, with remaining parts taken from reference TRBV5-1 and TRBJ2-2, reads KAGVTQTPRYLIKTRGQQVTLSCSPISGHRSVSWYQQTPGQGLQFLFEYFSETQRNKGNFPGRFSGRQFSNSRSEMNVSTLELGDSALYLCASSLPGTGATGELFFGEGSRLTVL.

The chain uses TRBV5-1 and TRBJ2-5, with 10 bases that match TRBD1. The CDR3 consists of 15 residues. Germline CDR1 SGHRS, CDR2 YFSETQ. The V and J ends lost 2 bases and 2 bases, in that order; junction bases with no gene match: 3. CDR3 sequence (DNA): TGCGCCAGCAGCTTCGGGACAGGGGAACAAGAGACCCAGTACTTC. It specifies CASSFGTGEQETQYF.

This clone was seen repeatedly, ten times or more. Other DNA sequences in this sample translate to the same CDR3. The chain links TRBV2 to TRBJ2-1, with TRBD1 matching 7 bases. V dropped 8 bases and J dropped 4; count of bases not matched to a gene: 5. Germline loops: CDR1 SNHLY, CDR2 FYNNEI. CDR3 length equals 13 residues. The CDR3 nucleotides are TGTGCCAGCCGGGACAGAGCTTACAATGAGCAGTTCTTC. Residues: CASRDRAYNEQFF.

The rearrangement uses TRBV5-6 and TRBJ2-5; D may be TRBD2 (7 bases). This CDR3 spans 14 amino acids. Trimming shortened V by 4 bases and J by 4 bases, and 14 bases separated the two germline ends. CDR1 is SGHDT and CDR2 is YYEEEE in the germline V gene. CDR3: CASSNWGGGETQYF. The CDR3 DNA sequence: TGTGCCAGCAGCAATTGGGGGGGCGGAGAGACCCAGTACTTC.

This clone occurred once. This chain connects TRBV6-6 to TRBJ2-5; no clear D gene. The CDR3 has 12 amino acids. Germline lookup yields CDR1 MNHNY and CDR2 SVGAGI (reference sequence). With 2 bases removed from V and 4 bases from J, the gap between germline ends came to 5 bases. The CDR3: CASSYGPETQYF. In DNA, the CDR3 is TGTGCCAGCAGTTACGGGCCAGAGACCCAGTACTTC.

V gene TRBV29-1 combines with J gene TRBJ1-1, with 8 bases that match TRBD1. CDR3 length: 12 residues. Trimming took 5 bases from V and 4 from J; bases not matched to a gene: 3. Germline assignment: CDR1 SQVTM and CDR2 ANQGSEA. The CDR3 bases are TGCAGCGTTCTCAGGGGGCCCACTGAAGCTTTCTTT. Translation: CSVLRGPTEAFF.

CDR3 coding DNA: TGTGCCAGCAGCTTAGGGGGACAGTTAACCGGGGAGCTGTTTTTT. This translates into CASSLGGQLTGELFF. The chain uses TRBV11-3 and TRBJ2-2, with TRBD1 identical over 7 bases. There are 15 residues in the CDR3. After removal of 1 base from V and 5 bases from J, the junction contained 4 bases not matched to a gene. Germline CDR1 is SGHNT and CDR2 is YENEEA.